The next 13 T cell receptor beta chains were all read from a single sample in a study of vaccination effects on CD4 cells after COVID-19. Prior to sequencing, the ViraFEST assay stimulated PBMC with viral peptide pools, which expanded the antigen-specific CD4+ T cells. The authors isolated CD4+ T cells after 9 to 10 days of culture. Vaccination of participants consisted of two doses of either the BNT162b2 or mRNA-1273 vaccine. These receptors are not linked to any known antigen. This table comes from immunoSEQ multiplex PCR, and its TCRdb copy is limited to in-frame clones, with some not included. The data contain almost 70,000 clones, over 70% of them singletons. This specimen consisted of CD4+ T cells from PBMCs cultured with HCoV-229E spike peptides, obtained after COVID-19 vaccination. The receptors derive from a human donor who received a COVID-19 vaccine.

The sample holds a few counts of this clone. The V gene is TRBV15, the J gene TRBJ2-7; D might be TRBD1 or TRBD2, each matching 5 bases. The germline CDR1 and CDR2 sequences are LNHNV and YYDKDF (reference sequence). Trimming shortened V by 0 bases and J by 3 bases, and 12 bases separated the two germline ends. This CDR3 comprises 15 residues. The CDR3 protein is CATSRDWGRLYEQYV. CDR3 bases: TGTGCCACCAGCAGAGATTGGGGACGACTCTACGAGCAGTACGTC.

CDR3 protein: CASSGYGGGEQFF. CDR3 nucleotides: TGTGCCAGCAGTGGGTACGGGGGAGGGGAGCAGTTCTTC. This sequence joins TRBV25-1 and TRBJ2-1; 7 positions agree with TRBD2. CDR3 size: 13 residues. The J segment lost 10 bases and the V segment lost 4 bases, leaving 7 bases of the junction unmatched. Germline values: CDR1 MGHDK, CDR2 SYGVNS.

This clone has only one observation. The chain links TRBV15 to TRBJ2-5, with D perhaps matching TRBD1 (5 bases). This CDR3 is built from 14 residues. The V and J ends lost 1 base and 7 bases respectively, with 13 bases between them. Germline CDR1 reads LNHNV; CDR2 reads YYDKDF (reference sequence). The CDR3, as DNA: TGTGCCACCAGCAGAGTTTTAGGGGAAGCGACCCAGTACTTC. Translating it yields CATSRVLGEATQYF.

The V and J genes are TRBV6-5 and TRBJ2-2; the D is unclear. CDR3 length: 15 residues. From germline, CDR1 is MNHEY and CDR2 SVGAGI. Trimming shortened V by 5 bases and J by 6 bases, and 16 bases separated the two germline ends. As DNA, the CDR3 is TGTGCCAGCAGTCAACGACCAGGATGGGCCGGGGAGCTGTTTTTT. It yields the protein CASSQRPGWAGELFF.

This clone occurred once. The chain recombines TRBV2 with TRBJ1-1; D ambiguous. The CDR3 is 14 amino acids. Between the trimmed V and J ends, which lost 7 bases and 1 base, there was a span of 13 bases. Germline V gene data show CDR1 as SNHLY and CDR2 as FYNNEI. In DNA form, the CDR3 reads TGTGCCAGCACGCAGGAAATACCGAACACTGAAGCTTTCTTT. This encodes CASTQEIPNTEAFF.

The rearrangement links TRBV28 to TRBJ1-2; 8 bases map to TRBD1. V lost 3 bases, J lost 2 bases, and 5 bases stayed unmatched. CDR1 is MDHEN and CDR2 is SYDVKM in the germline V gene. The CDR3 is 15 residues long. The CDR3 loop reads CASSFLDRDNYGYTF. CDR3 bases: TGTGCCAGCAGTTTTTTGGACAGGGACAACTATGGCTACACCTTC.

The chain is built from TRBV24-1 and TRBJ1-5, with 9 positions matching TRBD1. This CDR3 has 16 residues. The V segment lost 7 bases and the J segment 2 bases; nucleotides outside the gene matches: 8. CDR1 is KGHDR and CDR2 is SFDVKD in the germline V gene. CDR3: CATSEDRGVGNQPQHF. The CDR3 DNA is TGTGCCACCAGCGAAGACAGGGGGGTCGGCAATCAGCCCCAGCATTTT.

The chain links TRBV6-5 to TRBJ2-3; 7 positions match TRBD1. This CDR3 has 16 amino acids. V lost 4 bases and J lost 0; bases outside the gene matches: 7. Germline values: CDR1 MNHEY, CDR2 SVGAGI. The CDR3 region is CASSSRGPTSTDTQYF. For the CDR3, the DNA is TGTGCCAGCAGTTCAAGGGGGCCCACTAGCACAGATACGCAGTATTTT.

The rearrangement uses TRBV14 and TRBJ1-1, with 7 bases fitting TRBD1. There are 15 residues in the CDR3. Germline-derived CDR1 and CDR2 are SGHDN and FVKESK. Germline trimming cut 4 bases from V and 4 bases from J; bases unmatched to any gene: 9. The chain's CDR3 is CASSLIRTGRTEAFF. The CDR3 DNA is TGTGCCAGCAGCCTAATTAGGACAGGACGCACTGAAGCTTTCTTT.

V gene TRBV5-8 combines with J gene TRBJ2-5; unclear D gene. Per germline, CDR1 SGHTS and CDR2 YDEGEE. The CDR3 is made up of 11 amino acids. V shed 4 bases and J shed 5 bases, with 6 bases lying between them. The CDR3, as DNA: TGTGCCAGCAGCCGGCGGGAGACCCAGTACTTC. This translates into CASSRRETQYF.

This clone was picked up one time. The rearrangement links TRBV19 to TRBJ2-5, with TRBD1 matching over 7 bases. Germline CDR1 is LNHDA and CDR2 is SQIVND (reference sequence). The CDR3 is 14 amino acids. V lost 5 bases, J lost 2 bases, and 5 bases stayed unmatched. The DNA for the CDR3 is TGTGCCAGTAGTCTCGGGACAGTACAAGAGACCCAGTACTTC. It translates to CASSLGTVQETQYF. Using reference TRBV19 and TRBJ2-5 for the parts outside the CDR3, the full variable domain is DGGITQSPKYLFRKEGQNVTLSCEQNLNHDAMYWYRQDPGQGLRLIYYSQIVNDFQKGDIAEGYSVSREKKESFPLTVTSAQKNPTAFYLCASSLGTVQETQYFGPGTRLLVL.

The chain couples TRBV19 to TRBJ1-1, with D perhaps matching TRBD1 (5 bases). V was clipped by 6 bases and J by 2 bases, with 10 bases between them. The CDR3 spans 13 residues. The germline CDR1 and CDR2 sequences are LNHDA and SQIVND (reference sequence). The CDR3: CASSRQRNTEAFF. In DNA form, the CDR3 reads TGTGCCAGTAGCCGACAGCGAAACACTGAAGCTTTCTTT. Using reference TRBV19 and TRBJ1-1 for the parts outside the CDR3, the full variable domain is DGGITQSPKYLFRKEGQNVTLSCEQNLNHDAMYWYRQDPGQGLRLIYYSQIVNDFQKGDIAEGYSVSREKKESFPLTVTSAQKNPTAFYLCASSRQRNTEAFFGQGTRLTVV.

The chain recombines TRBV11-1 with TRBJ2-1; unclear D gene. Germline lookup yields CDR1 SGHAT and CDR2 FQDESV (reference sequence). Deletions cut 1 base from V and 9 bases from J, with 13 bases between. The CDR3 length is 14 residues. The CDR3 reads CASSLGRIWSEQFF. CDR3 sequence (DNA): TGTGCCAGCAGCTTAGGACGTATCTGGAGTGAGCAGTTCTTC.